This TCR beta chain appears in the sequencing data of a study of blood T cell repertoires in COVID-19. Background on the study: Spain, Italy and the United States supplied samples that represented acute and convalescent COVID-19. The cDNA or gDNA used as material had been derived from T cells, B-cell-depleted T cells, or PBMCs.

Per the germline V gene, CDR1 is MDHEN and CDR2 is SYDVKM. The CDR3 runs 15 residues. Trimming removed 5 bases from V and 8 bases from J, with 21 bases in between. Original processing notes: Amplification from reference gene primers served as the basis for estimated nucleated cell counts. The protocol was immunoSEQ multiplex PCR, while the TCRdb copy is restricted to in-frame clones and leaves out a portion. V and J calls and clone size are those listed in that table; D and trimming were worked out from the DNA. The table has around 120,000 clones, less than 90% seen once. The rearrangement links TRBV28 to TRBJ1-2; possibly TRBD1 for D (6 bases). The TCR sequence derives from a man in his 70s who had recovered from COVID-19. Sequences were obtained from peripheral blood. CDR3 amino acids: CASSTTGQGRLGYTF. CDR3 nucleotides: TGTGCCAGCAGTACAACCGGGCAGGGGCGTTTGGGCTACACCTTC.